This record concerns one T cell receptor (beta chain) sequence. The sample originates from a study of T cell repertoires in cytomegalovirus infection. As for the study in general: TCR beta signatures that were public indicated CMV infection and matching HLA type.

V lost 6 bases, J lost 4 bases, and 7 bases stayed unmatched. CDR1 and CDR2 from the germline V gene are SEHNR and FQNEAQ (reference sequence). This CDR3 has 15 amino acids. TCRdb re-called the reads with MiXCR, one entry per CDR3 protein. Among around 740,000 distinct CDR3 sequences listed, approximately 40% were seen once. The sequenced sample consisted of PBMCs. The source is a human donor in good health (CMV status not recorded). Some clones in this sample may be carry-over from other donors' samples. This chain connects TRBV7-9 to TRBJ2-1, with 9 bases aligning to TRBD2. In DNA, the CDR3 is TGTGCCAGCAGACCGACTAGCGGAGAGTACAATGAGCAGTTCTTC. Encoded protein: CASRPTSGEYNEQFF. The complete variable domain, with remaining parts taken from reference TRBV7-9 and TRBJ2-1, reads DTGVSQNPRHKITKRGQNVTFRCDPISEHNRLYWYRQTLGQGPEFLTYFQNEAQLEKSRLLSDRFSAERPKGSFSTLEIQRTEQGDSAMYLCASRPTSGEYNEQFFGPGTRLTVL.